Sequencing of this T cell receptor beta chain was carried out in a study of T cells in Graves' hyperthyroidism and ophthalmopathy. General study points: Most thyroid clonotypes that were expanded above 0.001 also turned up in blood.

Ophthalmopathy cases met thresholds of Clinical Activity Score at least 3, NOSPECS grade at least 4 and duration under 3 months. Thyroid ultrasound and orbital computed tomography, with clinical symptoms and serum thyroxine and TRAb, informed diagnoses. Trimming at V came to 2 bases and at J to 0 bases, leaving 7 bases not matched to a gene. The CDR3 has 18 amino acids. Per the germline V gene, CDR1 is LGHDT and CDR2 is YNNKEL (reference sequence). Researchers took RNA transcripts and amplified the TCR beta CDR3 regions from them. A first-round RT-PCR of the TCR CDR3 used the HTBI primer set. TCRdb reanalysed the multiplex PCR reads using MiXCR and keeps one entry per CDR3 protein. The sample records fewer than 650,000 distinct CDR3 sequences, 14% being singletons. Remarks on this clonotype: Its antigen is not identified.

Sequencing was performed on blood. This receptor was taken from a woman under 30 with Graves' ophthalmopathy. J is TRBJ2-4 and V is TRBV3-1; 10 nucleotides line up with TRBD1. The CDR3 spells CASSQRLRTGGAKNIQYF. The CDR3 nucleotides read TGTGCCAGCAGCCAAAGGTTACGGACAGGGGGAGCCAAAAACATTCAGTACTTC.